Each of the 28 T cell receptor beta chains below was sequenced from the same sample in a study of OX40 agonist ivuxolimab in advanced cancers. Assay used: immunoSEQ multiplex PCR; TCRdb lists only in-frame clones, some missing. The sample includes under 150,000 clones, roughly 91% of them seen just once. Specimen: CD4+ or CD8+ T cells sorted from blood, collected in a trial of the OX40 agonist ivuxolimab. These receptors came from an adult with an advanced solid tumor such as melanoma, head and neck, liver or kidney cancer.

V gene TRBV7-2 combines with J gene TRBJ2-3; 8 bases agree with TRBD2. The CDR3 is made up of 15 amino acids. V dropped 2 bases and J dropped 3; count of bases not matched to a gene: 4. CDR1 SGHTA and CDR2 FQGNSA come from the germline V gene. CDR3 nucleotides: TGTGCCAGCAGCTTATTACCTAGCGGGACAGATACGCAGTATTTT. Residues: CASSLLPSGTDTQYF.

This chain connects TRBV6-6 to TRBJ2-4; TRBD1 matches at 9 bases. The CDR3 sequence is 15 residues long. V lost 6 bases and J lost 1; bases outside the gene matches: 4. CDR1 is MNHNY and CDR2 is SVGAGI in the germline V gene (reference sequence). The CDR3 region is CASRRQGDAKNIQYF. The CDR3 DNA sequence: TGTGCCAGCAGAAGACAGGGGGATGCCAAAAACATTCAGTACTTC.

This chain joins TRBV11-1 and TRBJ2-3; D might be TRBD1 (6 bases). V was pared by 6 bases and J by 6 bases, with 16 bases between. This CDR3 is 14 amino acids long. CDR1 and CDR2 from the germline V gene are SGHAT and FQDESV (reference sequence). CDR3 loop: CASSLQGSPDTQYF. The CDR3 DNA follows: TGTGCCAGCAGTTTACAGGGATCCCCCGATACGCAGTATTTT.

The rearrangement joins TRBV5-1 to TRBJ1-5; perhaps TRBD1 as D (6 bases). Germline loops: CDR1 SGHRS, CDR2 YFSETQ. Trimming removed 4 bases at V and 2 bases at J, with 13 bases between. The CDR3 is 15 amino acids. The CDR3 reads CASSTGLDGNQPQHF. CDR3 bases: TGCGCCAGCAGCACAGGGTTGGATGGCAATCAGCCCCAGCATTTT.

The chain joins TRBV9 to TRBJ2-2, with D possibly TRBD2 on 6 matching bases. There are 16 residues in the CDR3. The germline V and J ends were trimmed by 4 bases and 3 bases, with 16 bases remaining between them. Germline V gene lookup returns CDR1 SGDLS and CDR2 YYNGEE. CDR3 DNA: TGTGCCAGCAGCCCGACGGCGGGACCGGACACCGGGGAGCTGTTTTTT. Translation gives CASSPTAGPDTGELFF.

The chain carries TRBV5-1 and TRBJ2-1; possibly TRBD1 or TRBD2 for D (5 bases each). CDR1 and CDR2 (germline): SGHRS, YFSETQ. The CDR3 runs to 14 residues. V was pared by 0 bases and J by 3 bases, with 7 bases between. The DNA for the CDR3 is TGCGCCAGCAGCTTGGGGGACCTCTACAATGAGCAGTTCTTC. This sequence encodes CASSLGDLYNEQFF. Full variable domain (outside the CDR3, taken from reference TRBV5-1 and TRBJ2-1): KAGVTQTPRYLIKTRGQQVTLSCSPISGHRSVSWYQQTPGQGLQFLFEYFSETQRNKGNFPGRFSGRQFSNSRSEMNVSTLELGDSALYLCASSLGDLYNEQFFGPGTRLTVL.

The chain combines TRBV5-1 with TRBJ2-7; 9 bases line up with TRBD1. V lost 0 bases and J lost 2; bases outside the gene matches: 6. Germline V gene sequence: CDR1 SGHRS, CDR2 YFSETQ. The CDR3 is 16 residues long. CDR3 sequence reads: CASSLGGQGGTYEQYF. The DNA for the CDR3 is TGCGCCAGCAGCTTGGGGGGACAGGGAGGCACCTACGAGCAGTACTTC.

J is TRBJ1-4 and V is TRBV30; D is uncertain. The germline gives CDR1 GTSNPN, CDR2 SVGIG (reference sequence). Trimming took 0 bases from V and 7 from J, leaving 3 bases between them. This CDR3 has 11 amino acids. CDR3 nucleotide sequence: TGTGCCTGGAGTGTAGGTGAAAAACTGTTTTTT. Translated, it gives CAWSVGEKLFF.

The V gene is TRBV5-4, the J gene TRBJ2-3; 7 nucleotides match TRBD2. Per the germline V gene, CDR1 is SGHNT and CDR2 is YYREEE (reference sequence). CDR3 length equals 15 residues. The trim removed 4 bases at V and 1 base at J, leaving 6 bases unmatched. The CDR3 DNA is TGTGCCAGCAGCCGTTCCAGCGGGGGCACAGATACGCAGTATTTT. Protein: CASSRSSGGTDTQYF.

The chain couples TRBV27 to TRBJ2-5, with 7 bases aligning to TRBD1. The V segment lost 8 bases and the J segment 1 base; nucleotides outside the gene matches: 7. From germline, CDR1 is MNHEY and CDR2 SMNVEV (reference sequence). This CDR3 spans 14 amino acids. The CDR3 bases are TGTGCCAGCGCATGGACAGGTCCCCAAGAGACCCAGTACTTC. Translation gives CASAWTGPQETQYF.

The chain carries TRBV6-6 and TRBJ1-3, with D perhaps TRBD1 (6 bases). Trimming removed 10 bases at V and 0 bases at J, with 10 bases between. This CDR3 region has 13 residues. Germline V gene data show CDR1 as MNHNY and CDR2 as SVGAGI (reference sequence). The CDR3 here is CAIGQTSGNTIYF. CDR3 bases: TGTGCCATAGGACAGACCTCTGGAAACACCATATATTTT.

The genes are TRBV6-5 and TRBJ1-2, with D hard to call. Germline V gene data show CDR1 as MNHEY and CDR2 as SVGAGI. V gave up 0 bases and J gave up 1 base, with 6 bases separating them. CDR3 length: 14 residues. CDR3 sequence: CASSYSRDNYGYTF. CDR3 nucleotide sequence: TGTGCCAGCAGTTACTCACGGGATAACTATGGCTACACCTTC.

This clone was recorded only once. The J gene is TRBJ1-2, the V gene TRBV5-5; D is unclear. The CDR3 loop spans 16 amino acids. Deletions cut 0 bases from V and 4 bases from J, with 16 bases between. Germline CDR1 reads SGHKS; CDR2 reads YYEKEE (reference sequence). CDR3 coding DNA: TGTGCCAGCAGCTTGGTTTCTCACCGAAACTCCTATGGCTACACCTTC. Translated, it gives CASSLVSHRNSYGYTF.

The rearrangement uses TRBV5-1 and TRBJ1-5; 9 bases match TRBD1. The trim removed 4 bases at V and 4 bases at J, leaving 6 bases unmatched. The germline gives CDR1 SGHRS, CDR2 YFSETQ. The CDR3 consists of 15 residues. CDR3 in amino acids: CASSLDRGDNQPQHF. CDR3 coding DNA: TGCGCCAGCAGCCTGGACAGGGGAGATAATCAGCCCCAGCATTTT.

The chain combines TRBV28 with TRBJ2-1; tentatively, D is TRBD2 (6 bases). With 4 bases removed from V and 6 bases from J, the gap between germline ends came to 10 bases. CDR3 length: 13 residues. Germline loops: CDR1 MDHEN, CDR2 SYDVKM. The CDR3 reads CASSSGGGNEQFF. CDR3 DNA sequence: TGTGCCAGCAGTTCCGGGGGAGGCAATGAGCAGTTCTTC. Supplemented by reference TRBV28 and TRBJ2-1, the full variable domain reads DVKVTQSSRYLVKRTGEKVFLECVQDMDHENMFWYRQDPGLGLRLIYFSYDVKMKEKGDIPEGYSVSREKKERFSLILESASTNQTSMYLCASSSGGGNEQFFGPGTRLTVL.

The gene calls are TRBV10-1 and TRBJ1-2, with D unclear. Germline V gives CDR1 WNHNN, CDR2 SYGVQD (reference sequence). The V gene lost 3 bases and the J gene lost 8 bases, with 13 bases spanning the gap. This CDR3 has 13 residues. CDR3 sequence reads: CASSDRRASGYTF. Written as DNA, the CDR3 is TGCGCCAGCAGTGACAGAAGGGCCAGCGGCTACACCTTC.

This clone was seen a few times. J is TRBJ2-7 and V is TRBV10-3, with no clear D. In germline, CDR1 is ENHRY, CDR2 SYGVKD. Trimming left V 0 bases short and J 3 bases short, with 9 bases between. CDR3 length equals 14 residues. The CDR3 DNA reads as TGTGCCATCAGTGAGTCCGGCCAGAACTACGAGCAGTACTTC. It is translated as CAISESGQNYEQYF.

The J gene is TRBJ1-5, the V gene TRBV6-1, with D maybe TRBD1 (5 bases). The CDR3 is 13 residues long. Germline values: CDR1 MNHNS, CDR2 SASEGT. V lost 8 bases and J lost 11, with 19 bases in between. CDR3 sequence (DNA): TGTGCCAGCGATGTAACAGGTGGGACGGCCCAGCATTTT. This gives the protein CASDVTGGTAQHF.

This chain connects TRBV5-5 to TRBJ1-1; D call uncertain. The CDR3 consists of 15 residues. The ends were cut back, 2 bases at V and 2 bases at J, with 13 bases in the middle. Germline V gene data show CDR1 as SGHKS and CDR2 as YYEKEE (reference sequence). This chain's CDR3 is CASSFIWFGNTEAFF. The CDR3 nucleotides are TGTGCCAGCAGCTTCATTTGGTTTGGAAACACTGAAGCTTTCTTT.

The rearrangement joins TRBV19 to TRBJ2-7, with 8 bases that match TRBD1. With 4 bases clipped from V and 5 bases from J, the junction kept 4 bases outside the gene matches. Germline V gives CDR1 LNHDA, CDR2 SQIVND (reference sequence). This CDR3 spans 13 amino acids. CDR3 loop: CASSTRTGNEQYF. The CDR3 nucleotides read TGTGCCAGTAGTACAAGGACAGGGAACGAGCAGTACTTC.

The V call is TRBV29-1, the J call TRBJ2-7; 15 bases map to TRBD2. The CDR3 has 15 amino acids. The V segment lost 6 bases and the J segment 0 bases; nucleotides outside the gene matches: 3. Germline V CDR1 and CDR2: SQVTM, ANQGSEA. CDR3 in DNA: TGCAGCGTCGGACTAGCGGGGGGGACCTCCTACGAGCAGTACTTC. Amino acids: CSVGLAGGTSYEQYF.

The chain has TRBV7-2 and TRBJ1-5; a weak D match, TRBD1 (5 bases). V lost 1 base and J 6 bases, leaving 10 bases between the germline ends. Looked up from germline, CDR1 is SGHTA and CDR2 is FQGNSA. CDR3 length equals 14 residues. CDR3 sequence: CASSLDVGGQPQHF. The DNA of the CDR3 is TGTGCCAGCAGCTTAGACGTTGGGGGTCAGCCCCAGCATTTT.

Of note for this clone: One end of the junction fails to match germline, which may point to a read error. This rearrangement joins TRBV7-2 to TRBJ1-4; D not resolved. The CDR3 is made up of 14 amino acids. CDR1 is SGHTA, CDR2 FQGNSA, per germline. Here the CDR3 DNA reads TGTGCCAGCAGTTTAGGACGGATTAATGAAAAACTGTTTTTT. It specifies CASSLGRINEKLFF.

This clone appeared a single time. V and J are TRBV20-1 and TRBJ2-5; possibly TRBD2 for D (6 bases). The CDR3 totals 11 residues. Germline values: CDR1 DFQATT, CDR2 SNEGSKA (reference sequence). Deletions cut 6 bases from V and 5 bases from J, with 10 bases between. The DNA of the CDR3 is TGCAGTGCCGCGGGGTTGGAGACCCAGTACTTC. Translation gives CSAAGLETQYF.

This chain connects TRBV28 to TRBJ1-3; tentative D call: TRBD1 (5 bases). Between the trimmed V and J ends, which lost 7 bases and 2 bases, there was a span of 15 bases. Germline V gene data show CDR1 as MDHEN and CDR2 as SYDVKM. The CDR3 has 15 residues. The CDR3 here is CASTGGPLAGNTIYF. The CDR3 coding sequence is TGTGCCAGCACTGGGGGTCCACTAGCTGGAAACACCATATATTTT.

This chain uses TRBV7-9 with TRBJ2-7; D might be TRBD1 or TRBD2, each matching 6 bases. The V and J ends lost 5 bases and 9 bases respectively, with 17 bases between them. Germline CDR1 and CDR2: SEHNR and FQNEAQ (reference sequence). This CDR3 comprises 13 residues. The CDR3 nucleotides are TGTGCCAGCAGCCGGGACGGGCCGGGGGCGCAGTACTTC. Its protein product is CASSRDGPGAQYF.

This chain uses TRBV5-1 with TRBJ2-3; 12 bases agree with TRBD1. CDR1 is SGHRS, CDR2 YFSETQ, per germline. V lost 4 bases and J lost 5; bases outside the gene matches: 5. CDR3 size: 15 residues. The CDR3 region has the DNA TGCGCCAGCAGCGCGGGACAGGGGGCGCGAGATACGCAGTATTTT. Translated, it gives CASSAGQGARDTQYF.

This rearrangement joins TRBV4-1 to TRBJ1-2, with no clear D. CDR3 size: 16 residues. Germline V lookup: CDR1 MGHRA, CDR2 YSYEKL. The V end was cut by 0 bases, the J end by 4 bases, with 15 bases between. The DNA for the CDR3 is TGCGCCAGCAGCCAAGATCCGGGCGCCACGCTCTATGGCTACACCTTC. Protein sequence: CASSQDPGATLYGYTF.